These 32 T cell receptor beta chains were sequenced from one sample in a study of Ad26.COV2.S vaccination and SARS-CoV-2 variants. Profiled with immunoSEQ multiplex PCR; TCRdb holds only in-frame clones, not every one. The sample holds around 450,000 clones; approximately 89% are singletons and the top ten take about 2.5%. Treatment specified: some 20 received Ad26.COV2.S at low or high dose, single or two shots; about 5 received placebo; per-sample allocation not given. Sampling happened 63 days after the first vaccine or placebo injection. The sample was peripheral blood, taken in a trial of Ad26.COV2.S vaccine versus placebo. These receptors were obtained from a person aged 18-60 years who received the Ad26.COV2.S COVID-19 vaccine or a placebo.

J is TRBJ2-1 and V is TRBV5-6, with D possibly TRBD2 on 6 matching bases. Per germline, CDR1 SGHDT and CDR2 YYEEEE. Trimming shortened V by 4 bases and J by 1 base, and 12 bases separated the two germline ends. There are 15 residues in the CDR3. The CDR3 DNA sequence: TGTGCCAGCAGCCCTGGGACTCTATCCTACAATGAGCAGTTCTTC. Protein: CASSPGTLSYNEQFF.

The rearrangement links TRBV2 to TRBJ1-2; 8 nucleotides agree with TRBD1. Germline trimming cut 5 bases from V and 1 base from J; bases unmatched to any gene: 6. Germline CDR1 SNHLY, CDR2 FYNNEI. CDR3 length: 15 residues. The CDR3 spells CASSLQGAYNYGYTF. For the CDR3, the DNA is TGTGCCAGCAGTTTGCAGGGGGCGTATAACTATGGCTACACCTTC. Full variable domain (rest looked up from reference TRBV2 and TRBJ1-2): EPEVTQTPSHQVTQMGQEVILRCVPISNHLYFYWYRQILGQKVEFLVSFYNNEISEKSEIFDDQFSVERPDGSNFTLKIRSTKLEDSAMYFCASSLQGAYNYGYTFGSGTRLTVV.

The rearrangement links TRBV24-1 to TRBJ2-1, with D possibly TRBD2 on 5 matching bases. Trimming took 3 bases from V and 2 from J, leaving 10 bases between them. Per the germline V gene, CDR1 is KGHDR and CDR2 is SFDVKD. The CDR3 runs 15 residues. CDR3 sequence reads: CATSDPDGAYNEQFF. DNA of the CDR3: TGTGCCACCAGTGATCCTGACGGGGCCTACAATGAGCAGTTCTTC.

This sequence joins TRBV11-1 and TRBJ1-3; possibly TRBD1 for D (5 bases). V lost 5 bases and J lost 9, with 14 bases in between. The CDR3 loop spans 13 amino acids. Germline lookup yields CDR1 SGHAT and CDR2 FQDESV (reference sequence). CDR3 in DNA: TGTGCCAGCAGCGTAGACCGCGGGGGCACCATATATTTT. The encoded protein is CASSVDRGGTIYF.

This clone was counted a single time. The chain is built from TRBV4-1 and TRBJ2-7; D possibly corresponds to TRBD2 (5 bases). The germline CDR1 and CDR2 sequences are MGHRA and YSYEKL. The CDR3 runs 14 residues. Trimming stripped 3 bases from V and 6 bases from J, with 15 bases between. Written as DNA, the CDR3 is TGCGCCAGCAGCCACGCTCTAGCTGAGGGCGAGCAGTACGTC. This encodes CASSHALAEGEQYV.

This chain uses TRBV15 with TRBJ1-5; no clear D. Germline V gives CDR1 LNHNV, CDR2 YYDKDF (reference sequence). Trimming cost V 0 bases and J 9 bases, with 9 bases left between them. The CDR3 covers 13 residues. The CDR3 nucleotides read TGTGCCACCAGCAGAGATGGATTTCGGCCCCAGCATTTT. Amino acids: CATSRDGFRPQHF.

V gene TRBV18 combines with J gene TRBJ1-1, with D uncertain. The CDR3 contains 17 residues. V shed 3 bases and J shed 1 base, with 18 bases lying between them. Germline V gene data show CDR1 as KGHSH and CDR2 as LQKENI. In DNA form, the CDR3 reads TGTGCCAGCTCACCGGGTTTTGTCCAATCCCAGAACACTGAAGCTTTCTTT. Translation gives CASSPGFVQSQNTEAFF.

The chain uses TRBV12-3 or TRBV12-4 and TRBJ2-7; TRBD2 agrees at 8 bases. V was clipped by 3 bases and J by 7 bases; unmatched bases: 5. This CDR3 spans 13 amino acids. CDR3 protein: CASSFGGRYEQYV. The CDR3 DNA sequence: TGTGCCAGCAGTTTCGGCGGGAGGTATGAGCAGTACGTC.

This clone was seen a few times. The V gene is TRBV2, the J gene TRBJ2-7; D might be TRBD2 (6 bases). Trimming cost V 8 bases and J 7 bases, with 21 bases left between them. The CDR3 is 14 residues long. Germline CDR1 SNHLY, CDR2 FYNNEI. The CDR3 reads CASFTGTPVVEQYF. CDR3 in DNA: TGTGCCAGCTTCACCGGGACTCCGGTCGTGGAGCAGTACTTC.

CDR3 nucleotides: TGCGCCAGCAGCTTGGGACTAGCGGGGTTCACAGATACGCAGTATTTT. Protein: CASSLGLAGFTDTQYF. The chain employs TRBV5-1 and TRBJ2-3; 11 positions agree with TRBD2. The CDR3 is 16 amino acids. The germline V gene has CDR1 SGHRS and CDR2 YFSETQ. V shed 0 bases and J 2 bases; nucleotides not matched to a gene: 2. The variable domain in full, with the rest retrieved from reference TRBV5-1 and TRBJ2-3, is KAGVTQTPRYLIKTRGQQVTLSCSPISGHRSVSWYQQTPGQGLQFLFEYFSETQRNKGNFPGRFSGRQFSNSRSEMNVSTLELGDSALYLCASSLGLAGFTDTQYFGPGTRLTVL.

Here the CDR3 reads CASSRPGETDGDTQYF. The CDR3 DNA is TGTGCCAGCAGCCGCCCCGGGGAGACGGATGGAGATACGCAGTATTTT. The chain combines TRBV11-2 with TRBJ2-3; possible D gene TRBD2, 5 bases. This CDR3 is 16 amino acids long. Trimming removed 5 bases at V and 5 bases at J, with 20 bases between. Germline CDR1 reads SGHAT; CDR2 reads FQNNGV.

The chain uses TRBV10-1 and TRBJ1-5; D perhaps matches TRBD1 (6 bases). Per germline, CDR1 WNHNN and CDR2 SYGVQD (reference sequence). The CDR3 is made up of 14 amino acids. V lost 2 bases and J lost 6, with 11 bases in between. CDR3 nucleotide sequence: TGCGCCAGCAGTGAGGACAGGAAAAGTCAGCCCCAGCATTTT. Translation: CASSEDRKSQPQHF.

The chain links TRBV4-3 to TRBJ2-3, with 15 bases that match TRBD2. The CDR3 spans 18 residues. The V segment lost 4 bases and the J segment 3 bases; nucleotides outside the gene matches: 8. Per the germline V gene, CDR1 is LGHNA and CDR2 is YSLEER. The CDR3 loop reads CASSRIVGTSGGTDTQYF. CDR3 coding DNA: TGCGCCAGCAGCCGAATAGTAGGGACTAGCGGGGGGACAGATACGCAGTATTTT.

The V and J genes are TRBV28 and TRBJ1-5, with D unclear. Between the trimmed V and J ends, which lost 3 bases and 7 bases, there was a span of 10 bases. The CDR3 totals 13 residues. Germline values: CDR1 MDHEN, CDR2 SYDVKM. The DNA of the CDR3 is TGTGCCAGCAGTTTTCTAGGGAGACAGCCCCAGCATTTT. Encoded protein: CASSFLGRQPQHF.

V and J are TRBV4-3 and TRBJ2-5; tentatively, D is TRBD1 (5 bases). This CDR3 has 14 residues. Germline assignment: CDR1 LGHNA and CDR2 YSLEER. V was shortened by 4 bases and J by 2 bases, with 11 bases between the two germline ends. The CDR3 protein is CASSPPGMQETQYF. DNA for the CDR3: TGCGCCAGCAGCCCGCCAGGGATGCAAGAGACCCAGTACTTC.

V usage is TRBV7-9 and J usage is TRBJ2-2, with D possibly TRBD1 on 5 matching bases. CDR3 length equals 15 residues. V shed 5 bases and J shed 1 base, with 11 bases lying between them. Looked up from germline, CDR1 is SEHNR and CDR2 is FQNEAQ (reference sequence). The CDR3 here is CASSQMTENTGELFF. CDR3 DNA: TGTGCCAGCAGCCAAATGACAGAGAACACCGGGGAGCTGTTTTTT.

J is TRBJ2-1 and V is TRBV5-1, with 7 bases lining up with TRBD2. With V trimmed by 3 bases and J by 4 bases, 4 bases remained unmatched. CDR1 and CDR2 from the germline V gene are SGHRS and YFSETQ. The CDR3 contains 14 residues. The CDR3 loop reads CASSSTSPYNEQFF. CDR3 nucleotide sequence: TGCGCCAGCAGCTCGACTAGCCCGTACAATGAGCAGTTCTTC.

The V gene is TRBV7-9, the J gene TRBJ1-2; D remains unclear. Germline-derived CDR1 and CDR2 are SEHNR and FQNEAQ (reference sequence). V gave up 6 bases and J gave up 4 bases, with 15 bases separating them. The CDR3 totals 14 residues. In nucleotides, the CDR3 is TGTGCCAGCAGTCAACTACCGCCGACCTATGGCTACACCTTC. Protein sequence: CASSQLPPTYGYTF. Full variable domain (outside the CDR3, taken from reference TRBV7-9 and TRBJ1-2): DTGVSQNPRHKITKRGQNVTFRCDPISEHNRLYWYRQTLGQGPEFLTYFQNEAQLEKSRLLSDRFSAERPKGSFSTLEIQRTEQGDSAMYLCASSQLPPTYGYTFGSGTRLTVV.

The chain has TRBV4-3 and TRBJ1-2, with TRBD1 as a possible D gene (5 bases). The CDR3 consists of 17 residues. CDR1 is LGHNA and CDR2 is YSLEER in the germline V gene. V was trimmed by 0 bases and J by 6 bases, leaving 20 bases between them. CDR3 loop: CASSQDIRQILGHGYTF. Written as DNA, the CDR3 is TGCGCCAGCAGCCAAGACATACGACAGATCCTGGGCCATGGCTACACCTTC.

The V gene is TRBV6-2 or TRBV6-3, the J gene TRBJ1-2, with D perhaps matching TRBD1 (6 bases). The V end lost 2 bases, the J end lost 2 bases, and 6 bases lay between the germline ends. Germline CDR1 MNHEY, CDR2 SVGEGT. The CDR3 totals 13 residues. The CDR3 bases are TGTGCCAGCAGTTACGGACAGAACTATGGCTACACCTTC. This codes for CASSYGQNYGYTF.

The chain combines TRBV5-1 with TRBJ2-3; perhaps TRBD2 as D (6 bases). This CDR3 is built from 14 residues. The V gene's germline CDR1 is SGHRS and CDR2 YFSETQ. Between the trimmed V and J ends, which lost 4 bases and 6 bases, there was a span of 15 bases. The CDR3 region has the DNA TGCGCCAGCAGCACTCGTCGGGGGTCGGATACGCAGTATTTT. Translating it yields CASSTRRGSDTQYF.

This rearrangement joins TRBV7-9 to TRBJ1-2; D unclear. Looked up from germline, CDR1 is SEHNR and CDR2 is FQNEAQ (reference sequence). The CDR3 is 13 residues long. Trimming stripped 2 bases from V and 2 bases from J, with 6 bases between. The CDR3 sequence is CASSLSDNYGYTF. DNA of the CDR3: TGTGCCAGCAGCTTATCGGACAACTATGGCTACACCTTC.

The chain carries TRBV4-3 and TRBJ2-2; 7 bases map to TRBD1. The CDR3 contains 14 residues. With 1 base clipped from V and 7 bases from J, the junction kept 3 bases outside the gene matches. Germline CDR1 and CDR2: LGHNA and YSLEER. CDR3 nucleotides: TGCGCCAGCAGCCAAGGAGGGGGCCTCGGGGAGCTGTTTTTT. It yields the protein CASSQGGGLGELFF.

The chain has TRBV5-1 and TRBJ1-4; a possible D gene is TRBD1 (6 bases). Germline assignment: CDR1 SGHRS and CDR2 YFSETQ. This CDR3 has 15 residues. V gave up 5 bases and J gave up 8 bases, with 19 bases separating them. CDR3 region: CASSLIGGRGEKLFF. The CDR3 nucleotides are TGCGCCAGCAGTTTGATCGGGGGCCGAGGCGAAAAACTGTTTTTT.

CDR3 amino acids: CASSEVPGGGYTF. CDR3 sequence (DNA): TGTGCCAGCAGTGAAGTTCCAGGGGGCGGCTACACCTTC. The chain recombines TRBV6-1 with TRBJ1-2; 8 bases fit TRBD1. CDR3 size: 13 residues. Per germline, CDR1 MNHNS and CDR2 SASEGT. The J segment lost 8 bases and the V segment lost 1 base, leaving 3 bases of the junction unmatched.

V and J are TRBV4-2 and TRBJ1-1, with D uncertain. The CDR3 consists of 15 residues. Germline V gives CDR1 LGHNA, CDR2 YNFKEQ. Trimming took 1 base from V and 6 from J, leaving 15 bases between them. The CDR3 DNA reads TGTGCCAGCAGCCAAGCGCCAGCTAAACGCGCTGAAGCTTTCTTT. It codes for CASSQAPAKRAEAFF.

The CDR3 sequence: CASSAHGTNDQPQHF. The DNA for the CDR3 is TGTGCCAGCTCAGCACACGGGACAAATGATCAGCCCCAGCATTTT. The chain joins TRBV18 to TRBJ1-5, with TRBD1 as a possible D gene (6 bases). V gave up 5 bases and J gave up 5 bases, with 16 bases separating them. Germline-derived CDR1 and CDR2 are KGHSH and LQKENI. This CDR3 spans 15 amino acids.

The chain is built from TRBV4-1 and TRBJ1-4, with 8 bases matching TRBD1. From germline, CDR1 is MGHRA and CDR2 YSYEKL. The CDR3 has 16 residues. The junction had 10 bases not matched to a gene; V was cut back by 0 bases and J by 10 bases. The CDR3, as DNA: TGCGCCAGCAGCCAAGATCTCAGCCAGGGGGCGGGAAAACTGTTTTTT. Translated, it gives CASSQDLSQGAGKLFF.

This clone was seen once. The rearrangement links TRBV10-3 to TRBJ1-2; 7 nucleotides agree with TRBD1. The V gene's germline CDR1 is ENHRY and CDR2 SYGVKD. J gave up 8 bases and V 6 bases, and 9 bases lay outside the gene matches. This CDR3 has 13 residues. The CDR3 is CAISPEGARGYTF. CDR3 sequence (DNA): TGTGCCATCAGCCCTGAGGGGGCCCGGGGCTACACCTTC.

The chain recombines TRBV9 with TRBJ1-2; maybe TRBD1 (5 bases). Per germline, CDR1 SGDLS and CDR2 YYNGEE. This CDR3 comprises 13 residues. Trimming took 1 base from V and 7 from J, leaving 11 bases between them. The CDR3 region has the DNA TGTGCCAGCAGCGTACAGGGACCCATTGGCTACACCTTC. Translation: CASSVQGPIGYTF. Supplemented by reference TRBV9 and TRBJ1-2, the full variable domain reads DSGVTQTPKHLITATGQRVTLRCSPRSGDLSVYWYQQSLDQGLQFLIQYYNGEERAKGNILERFSAQQFPDLHSELNLSSLELGDSALYFCASSVQGPIGYTFGSGTRLTVV.

The J gene is TRBJ2-7, the V gene TRBV27; 8 nucleotides match TRBD2. CDR1 is MNHEY and CDR2 is SMNVEV in the germline V gene (reference sequence). The CDR3 totals 14 residues. The J segment lost 7 bases and the V segment lost 0 bases, leaving 5 bases of the junction unmatched. CDR3: CASSLSSGSGEQYV. The CDR3 region has the DNA TGTGCCAGCAGTTTATCCAGCGGGAGTGGTGAGCAGTACGTC.

This chain joins TRBV7-2 and TRBJ1-3; D is possibly TRBD1 (6 bases). Germline V gene data show CDR1 as SGHTA and CDR2 as FQGNSA. V was shortened by 5 bases and J by 0 bases, with 14 bases between the two germline ends. The CDR3 spans 16 residues. The CDR3 DNA sequence: TGTGCCAGCAGCACCCAGGGGCTAAGCTCTGGAAACACCATATATTTT. It codes for CASSTQGLSSGNTIYF.